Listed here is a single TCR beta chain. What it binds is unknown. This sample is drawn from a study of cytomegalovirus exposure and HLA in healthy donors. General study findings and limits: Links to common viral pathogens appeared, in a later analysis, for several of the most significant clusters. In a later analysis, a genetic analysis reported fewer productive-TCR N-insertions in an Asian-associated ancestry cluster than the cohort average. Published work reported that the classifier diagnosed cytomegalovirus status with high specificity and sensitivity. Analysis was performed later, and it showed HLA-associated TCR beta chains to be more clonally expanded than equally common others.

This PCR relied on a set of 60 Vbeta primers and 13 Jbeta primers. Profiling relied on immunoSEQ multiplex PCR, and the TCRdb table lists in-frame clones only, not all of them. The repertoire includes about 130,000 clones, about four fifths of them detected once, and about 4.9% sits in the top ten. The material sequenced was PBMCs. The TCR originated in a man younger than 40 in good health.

The CDR3 nucleotides are TGTGCCAGCAGCTCACAGGGGAACTATGGCTACACCTTC. Its translation: CASSSQGNYGYTF. The chain is built from TRBV7-9 and TRBJ1-2; TRBD1 matches 7 bases. Germline V gene lookup returns CDR1 SEHNR and CDR2 FQNEAQ (reference sequence). This CDR3 is built from 13 residues. The V gene end was trimmed by 4 bases and the J gene end by 2 bases; junction bases not matched to a gene: 1.